This passage covers 8 T cell receptor beta chains from one sample sequenced in a study of blood T cell repertoires in COVID-19. The repertoire was sequenced with immunoSEQ multiplex PCR; TCRdb's copy has only in-frame clones and lacks some. The sample includes more than 200,000 clones, less than 90% of them seen just once. Sequenced input: peripheral blood. These receptors came from a woman aged 80 or older with COVID-19, enrolled during active disease.

V usage is TRBV7-9 and J usage is TRBJ1-4; D is perhaps TRBD1 (6 bases). The CDR3 totals 15 residues. The V gene lost 1 base and the J gene lost 8 bases, with 14 bases spanning the gap. CDR1 and CDR2 (germline): SEHNR, FQNEAQ (reference sequence). CDR3 region: CASSLDGQGKEKLFF. CDR3 bases: TGTGCCAGCAGCTTAGATGGTCAGGGGAAGGAAAAACTGTTTTTT.

The CDR3 coding sequence is TGTGCCAGCGGAAACGGACAGGGTACCTACAATGAGCAGTTCTTC. Its translation: CASGNGQGTYNEQFF. This chain links TRBV7-2 with TRBJ2-1, with 8 positions matching TRBD1. CDR3 length: 15 residues. Germline CDR1 SGHTA, CDR2 FQGNSA. Unmatched junction bases numbered 8, after V lost 8 bases and J lost 2 bases. Full variable domain (outside the CDR3, taken from reference TRBV7-2 and TRBJ2-1): GAGVSQSPSNKVTEKGKDVELRCDPISGHTALYWYRQSLGQGLEFLIYFQGNSAPDKSGLPSDRFSAERTGGSVSTLTIQRTQQEDSAVYLCASGNGQGTYNEQFFGPGTRLTVL.

The chain recombines TRBV7-3 with TRBJ1-1, with D tentatively TRBD1 (5 bases). CDR1 and CDR2 from the germline V gene are SGHTA and FQGTGA. This CDR3 has 13 amino acids. V lost 5 bases to trimming and J lost 4 bases, with 11 bases between them. In nucleotides, the CDR3 is TGTGCCAGCAGCGGGTTCGGGGGCACTGAAGCTTTCTTT. It translates to CASSGFGGTEAFF.

The chain combines TRBV13 with TRBJ1-6, with D maybe TRBD1 (5 bases). The germline V and J ends were trimmed by 3 bases and 2 bases, with 14 bases remaining between them. The germline gives CDR1 PRHDT, CDR2 FYEKMQ (reference sequence). The CDR3 totals 17 residues. In nucleotides, the CDR3 is TGTGCCAGCAGCTTCCGGCGGGGGGGTACCTATAATTCACCCCTCCACTTT. It yields the protein CASSFRRGGTYNSPLHF. The full variable domain, rest sourced from reference TRBV13 and TRBJ1-6, is AAGVIQSPRHLIKEKRETATLKCYPIPRHDTVYWYQQGPGQDPQFLISFYEKMQSDKGSIPDRFSAQQFSDYHSELNMSSLELGDSALYFCASSFRRGGTYNSPLHFGNGTRLTVT.

V is TRBV7-2 and J is TRBJ1-5; 8 bases map to TRBD1. This CDR3 is 15 amino acids long. Losses at the gene ends were 4 bases for V and 8 bases for J; bases not matched to a gene: 10. Germline V lookup: CDR1 SGHTA, CDR2 FQGNSA. The CDR3 loop reads CASSSQGAPSEPQHF. In nucleotides, the CDR3 is TGTGCCAGCAGCTCTCAGGGGGCCCCTAGTGAGCCCCAGCATTTT.

V gene TRBV10-3 combines with J gene TRBJ2-5, with 10 bases identical to TRBD2. Germline CDR1 is ENHRY and CDR2 is SYGVKD. V gave up 7 bases and J gave up 1 base; unmatched junction bases: 3. This CDR3 is 14 amino acids long. CDR3 nucleotides: TGTGCCATCAATAGCGGGGGGACCCAAGAGACCCAGTACTTC. It is translated as CAINSGGTQETQYF.

This CDR3 reads CAWSPGVLLSTDTQYF. In nucleotides, the CDR3 is TGTGCCTGGAGTCCCGGGGTCCTCCTAAGCACAGATACGCAGTATTTT. This sequence joins TRBV30 and TRBJ2-3; a weak D match, TRBD2 (5 bases). The CDR3 runs 16 residues. V gave up 2 bases and J gave up 0 bases, with 15 bases separating them. Germline lookup yields CDR1 GTSNPN and CDR2 SVGIG (reference sequence).

This rearrangement joins TRBV4-1 to TRBJ1-3; D is unresolved. The CDR3 is 15 amino acids. Germline V lookup: CDR1 MGHRA, CDR2 YSYEKL. Trimming left V 4 bases short and J 1 base short, with 11 bases between. Here the CDR3 DNA reads TGCGCCAGCAGCCCTTACGAGGAATCTGGAAACACCATATATTTT. It specifies CASSPYEESGNTIYF.